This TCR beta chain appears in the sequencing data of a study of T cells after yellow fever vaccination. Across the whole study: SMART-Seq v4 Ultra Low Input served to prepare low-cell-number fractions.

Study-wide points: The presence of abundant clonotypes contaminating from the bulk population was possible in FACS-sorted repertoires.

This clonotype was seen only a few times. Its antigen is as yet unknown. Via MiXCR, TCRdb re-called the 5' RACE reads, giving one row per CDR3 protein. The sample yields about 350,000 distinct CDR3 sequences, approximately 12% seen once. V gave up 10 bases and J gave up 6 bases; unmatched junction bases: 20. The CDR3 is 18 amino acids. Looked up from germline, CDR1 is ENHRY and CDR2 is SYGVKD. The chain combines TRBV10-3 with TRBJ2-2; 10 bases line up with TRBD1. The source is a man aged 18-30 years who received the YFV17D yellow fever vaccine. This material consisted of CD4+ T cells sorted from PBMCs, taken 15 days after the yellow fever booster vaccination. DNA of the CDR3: TGTGCCACCTACCCATCCGCCGGGACAGGGGTGGTTTCCGGGGAGCTGTTTTTT. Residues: CATYPSAGTGVVSGELFF.